The entry below describes one TCR beta chain. Unique molecular identifiers featured in how the TCRbeta library was prepared. TCRdb independently ran MiXCR on the PCR reads; one entry per CDR3 protein. Among about 370,000 distinct CDR3 sequences, 20% were seen once, and the ten largest hold 3.5% to 4%. The data derive from a study of T-cell reconstitution after alpha-beta-depleted transplantation in children. The CDR3 has 16 amino acids. Germline assignment: CDR1 SGHTA and CDR2 FQGTGA. Unmatched junction bases numbered 12, after V lost 4 bases and J lost 5 bases. The chain couples TRBV7-3 to TRBJ2-3; 7 bases are a match to TRBD1. The receptor comes from a human donor who donated a stem cell graft to a child with acute myeloid leukemia. Specimen: PBMCs from the stem cell graft donor, collected from the stem cell graft. CDR3 in amino acids: CASSSTTTGSGDTQYF. The DNA of the CDR3 is TGTGCCAGCAGCTCAACAACGACAGGGTCGGGAGATACGCAGTATTTT.